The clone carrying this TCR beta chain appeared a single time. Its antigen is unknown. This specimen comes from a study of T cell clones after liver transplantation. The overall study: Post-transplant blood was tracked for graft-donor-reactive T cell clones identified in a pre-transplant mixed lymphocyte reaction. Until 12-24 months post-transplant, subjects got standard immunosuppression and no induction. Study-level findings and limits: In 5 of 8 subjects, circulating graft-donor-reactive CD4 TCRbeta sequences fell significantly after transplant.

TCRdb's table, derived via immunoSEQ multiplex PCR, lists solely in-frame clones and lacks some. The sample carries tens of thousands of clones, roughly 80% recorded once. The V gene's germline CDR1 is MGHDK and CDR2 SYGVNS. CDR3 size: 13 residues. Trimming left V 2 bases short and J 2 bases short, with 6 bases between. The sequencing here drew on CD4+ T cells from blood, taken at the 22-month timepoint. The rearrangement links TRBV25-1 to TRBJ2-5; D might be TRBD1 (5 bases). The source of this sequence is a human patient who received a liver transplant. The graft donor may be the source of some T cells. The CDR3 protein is CASSEAGQETQYF. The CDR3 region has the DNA TGTGCCAGCAGTGAAGCAGGGCAAGAGACCCAGTACTTC.